Shown below are 21 T cell receptor beta chains from a single sample sequenced in a study of T cells after somatic rescue of genetic block. Data came from immunoSEQ multiplex PCR; TCRdb stores just in-frame clones and leaves some out. The sample consists of roughly 120,000 clones, about 89% of them appearing once. Sequenced sample: peripheral blood mononuclear cells (PBMCs). These receptors were taken from a woman aged 18 to 35.

The chain combines TRBV19 with TRBJ2-2, with 10 nucleotides matching TRBD2. Unmatched junction bases numbered 7, after V lost 3 bases and J lost 0 bases. Per the germline V gene, CDR1 is LNHDA and CDR2 is SQIVND (reference sequence). The CDR3 has 18 amino acids. CDR3 sequence reads: CASSIWGSGGPNTGELFF. CDR3 coding DNA: TGTGCCAGTAGTATTTGGGGTAGCGGGGGGCCGAACACCGGGGAGCTGTTTTTT. Full variable domain (outside the CDR3, taken from reference TRBV19 and TRBJ2-2): DGGITQSPKYLFRKEGQNVTLSCEQNLNHDAMYWYRQDPGQGLRLIYYSQIVNDFQKGDIAEGYSVSREKKESFPLTVTSAQKNPTAFYLCASSIWGSGGPNTGELFFGEGSRLTVL.

The V call is TRBV9, the J call TRBJ2-3; no definite D call. Looked up from germline, CDR1 is SGDLS and CDR2 is YYNGEE. Trimming cost V 0 bases and J 5 bases, with 4 bases left between them. The CDR3 is made up of 12 amino acids. The CDR3 protein is CASSVGKDTQYF. CDR3 nucleotide sequence: TGTGCCAGCAGCGTAGGTAAAGATACGCAGTATTTT.

The V gene is TRBV7-9, the J gene TRBJ2-7; D not resolved. The CDR3 consists of 14 residues. The germline gives CDR1 SEHNR, CDR2 FQNEAQ (reference sequence). V lost 5 bases and J lost 3, with 14 bases in between. The CDR3 DNA reads as TGTGCCAGCAGCCCTCGAGGCGACCGCTACGAGCAGTACTTC. Translated, it gives CASSPRGDRYEQYF.

The chain joins TRBV20-1 to TRBJ1-2; D is unclear. CDR3 length: 11 amino acids. Germline V gene lookup returns CDR1 DFQATT and CDR2 SNEGSKA (reference sequence). Trimming removed 5 bases from V and 4 bases from J, with 8 bases in between. The CDR3 region is CSAPGSYGYTF. The CDR3 DNA follows: TGCAGTGCTCCGGGGTCCTATGGCTACACCTTC.

CDR3 coding DNA: TGTGCTGTAGGGACAGGGGTCTATGGCTACACCTTC. It translates to CAVGTGVYGYTF. This chain joins TRBV6-5 and TRBJ1-2; TRBD1 matches at 10 bases. The germline CDR1 and CDR2 sequences are MNHEY and SVGAGI. This CDR3 is 12 amino acids long.

This sequence joins TRBV6-4 and TRBJ2-1; a possible D gene is TRBD2 (5 bases). The CDR3 covers 15 residues. Germline CDR1 MRHNA, CDR2 SNTAGT. With 5 bases removed from V and 2 bases from J, the gap between germline ends came to 13 bases. This chain's CDR3 is CASSKEDLPYNEQFF. Written as DNA, the CDR3 is TGTGCCAGCAGTAAGGAGGATCTCCCCTACAATGAGCAGTTCTTC.

The chain couples TRBV6-5 to TRBJ2-3; D is perhaps TRBD1 (6 bases). This CDR3 region has 14 residues. CDR1 is MNHEY, CDR2 SVGAGI, per germline. Trimming stripped 6 bases from V and 5 bases from J, with 15 bases between. The CDR3 sequence: CASRRTAGGDTQYF. In DNA form, the CDR3 reads TGTGCCAGCAGGCGGACAGCCGGCGGAGATACGCAGTATTTT.

This clone appeared once. The V and J genes are TRBV19 and TRBJ1-1; D remains unclear. V was cut by 3 bases and J by 5 bases, with 10 bases left in between. The CDR3 has 13 residues. Germline loops: CDR1 LNHDA, CDR2 SQIVND (reference sequence). The CDR3 DNA reads as TGTGCCAGTAGTATCAACAGAAGGACTGAAGCTTTCTTT. Translation gives CASSINRRTEAFF.

The CDR3 nucleotides read TGTGCCTGGAGTGTGGGGACTAGCGGCCACAATGAGCAGTTCTTC. This encodes CAWSVGTSGHNEQFF. The chain has TRBV30 and TRBJ2-1; 11 bases agree with TRBD2. V was clipped by 0 bases and J by 5 bases; unmatched bases: 3. The germline CDR1 and CDR2 sequences are GTSNPN and SVGIG (reference sequence). The CDR3 has 15 amino acids.

The rearrangement uses TRBV7-9 and TRBJ1-6; D gene uncertain. Germline-derived CDR1 and CDR2 are SEHNR and FQNEAQ (reference sequence). CDR3 length equals 16 residues. V was cut by 5 bases and J by 2 bases, with 13 bases left in between. The CDR3 is CASSPGLGTYNSPLHF. CDR3 in DNA: TGTGCCAGCAGCCCTGGGCTGGGCACCTATAATTCACCCCTCCACTTT.

The chain carries TRBV7-2 and TRBJ1-5, with a tentative D call TRBD1 (5 bases). The V and J ends lost 1 base and 7 bases respectively, with 14 bases between them. This CDR3 spans 15 amino acids. Germline V CDR1 and CDR2: SGHTA, FQGNSA. DNA for the CDR3: TGTGCCAGCAGCTTAGACGGGGGGTATGAACAGCCCCAGCATTTT. This encodes CASSLDGGYEQPQHF. Supplemented by reference TRBV7-2 and TRBJ1-5, the full variable domain reads GAGVSQSPSNKVTEKGKDVELRCDPISGHTALYWYRQSLGQGLEFLIYFQGNSAPDKSGLPSDRFSAERTGGSVSTLTIQRTQQEDSAVYLCASSLDGGYEQPQHFGDGTRLSIL.

This chain uses TRBV9 with TRBJ2-2; 8 bases agree with TRBD1. The CDR3 runs to 20 residues. Germline CDR1 SGDLS, CDR2 YYNGEE. V was pared by 0 bases and J by 4 bases, with 17 bases of the junction left unmatched. The DNA for the CDR3 is TGTGCCAGCAGCGTAGGTGGTTGGGACAGGCAGGCGGCACTCACCGGGGAGCTGTTTTTT. Its translation: CASSVGGWDRQAALTGELFF.

The genes are TRBV13 and TRBJ2-7; TRBD2 agrees at 12 bases. CDR1 PRHDT and CDR2 FYEKMQ come from the germline V gene (reference sequence). V lost 5 bases to trimming and J lost 3 bases; unmatched junction nucleotides: 8. This CDR3 comprises 16 residues. The CDR3 DNA reads TGTGCCAGCAGCACAACTAGCGGGGGGCCTGACTACGAGCAGTACTTC. As protein: CASSTTSGGPDYEQYF. Drawing the rest from reference TRBV13 and TRBJ2-7, the complete variable domain is AAGVIQSPRHLIKEKRETATLKCYPIPRHDTVYWYQQGPGQDPQFLISFYEKMQSDKGSIPDRFSAQQFSDYHSELNMSSLELGDSALYFCASSTTSGGPDYEQYFGPGTRLTVT.

This chain uses TRBV27 with TRBJ1-5, with D possibly matching TRBD1 (6 bases). Germline values: CDR1 MNHEY, CDR2 SMNVEV (reference sequence). This CDR3 is built from 16 residues. The V end lost 6 bases, the J end lost 5 bases, and 20 bases lay between the germline ends. The CDR3 region has the DNA TGTGCCAGCAGCCCAACCTACAGGGCTAGTGATCAGCCCCAGCATTTT. Residues: CASSPTYRASDQPQHF.

V and J are TRBV29-1 and TRBJ1-2, with D hard to call. Trimming left V 7 bases short and J 2 bases short, with 11 bases between. This CDR3 has 12 residues. The germline CDR1 and CDR2 sequences are SQVTM and ANQGSEA. CDR3: CSGSEGNYGYTF. CDR3 in DNA: TGCAGCGGGTCGGAAGGGAACTATGGCTACACCTTC.

The chain couples TRBV5-8 to TRBJ1-6; TRBD1 is a possible D gene (5 bases). Trimming stripped 1 base from V and 3 bases from J, with 8 bases between. Germline CDR1 SGHTS, CDR2 YDEGEE. The CDR3 spans 15 residues. CDR3 sequence: CASSLYTGYNSPLHF. Written as DNA, the CDR3 is TGTGCCAGCAGCTTGTATACAGGCTATAATTCACCCCTCCACTTT.

The chain uses TRBV2 and TRBJ1-1; maybe TRBD1 (6 bases). V was cut by 8 bases and J by 1 base, with 14 bases left in between. CDR1 is SNHLY, CDR2 FYNNEI, per germline. The CDR3 sequence is 14 residues long. The CDR3: CASAGVQGNTEAFF. In DNA, the CDR3 is TGTGCCAGCGCAGGGGTACAGGGGAACACTGAAGCTTTCTTT.

This clone was counted between two and nine times. The rearrangement links TRBV19 to TRBJ2-7, with D unresolved. Germline V gives CDR1 LNHDA, CDR2 SQIVND (reference sequence). The V gene lost 3 bases and the J gene lost 9 bases, with 15 bases spanning the gap. This CDR3 is 13 amino acids long. CDR3 protein: CASSIAVAKGQYF. Written as DNA, the CDR3 is TGTGCCAGTAGTATTGCGGTCGCTAAAGGGCAGTACTTC.

This chain links TRBV29-1 with TRBJ2-7, with 9 positions matching TRBD2. Trimming removed 4 bases from V and 1 base from J; junction bases left unmatched: 2. CDR3 length: 13 residues. CDR1 and CDR2 (germline): SQVTM, ANQGSEA. The CDR3 region is CSVATSGSYEQYF. For the CDR3, the DNA is TGCAGCGTTGCGACTAGCGGATCCTACGAGCAGTACTTC.

The gene calls are TRBV5-6 and TRBJ2-1; D gene uncertain. In germline, CDR1 is SGHDT, CDR2 YYEEEE. CDR3 length: 11 amino acids. V lost 0 bases and J 9 bases, leaving 4 bases between the germline ends. CDR3 region: CASSLDPEQFF. DNA of the CDR3: TGTGCCAGCAGCTTGGACCCTGAGCAGTTCTTC.

The chain has TRBV6-5 and TRBJ1-1; D uncertain. This CDR3 has 14 residues. Trimming stripped 5 bases from V and 5 bases from J, with 15 bases between. Germline CDR1 reads MNHEY; CDR2 reads SVGAGI. The CDR3 sequence is CASSPDSRRTEAFF. The CDR3 DNA reads TGTGCCAGCAGTCCTGACTCCAGGCGTACTGAAGCTTTCTTT.